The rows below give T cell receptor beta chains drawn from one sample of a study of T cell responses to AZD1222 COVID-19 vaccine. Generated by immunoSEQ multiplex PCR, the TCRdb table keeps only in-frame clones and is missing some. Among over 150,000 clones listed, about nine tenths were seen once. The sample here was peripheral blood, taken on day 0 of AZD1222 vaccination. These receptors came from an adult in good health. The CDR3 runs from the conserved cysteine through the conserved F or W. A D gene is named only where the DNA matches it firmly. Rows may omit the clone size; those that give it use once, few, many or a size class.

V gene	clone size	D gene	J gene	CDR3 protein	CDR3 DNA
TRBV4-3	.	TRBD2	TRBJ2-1	CASSQALAGNNEQFF	TGCGCCAGCAGCCAAGCGCTAGCGGGAAACAATGAGCAGTTCTTC
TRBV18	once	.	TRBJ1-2	CASSGGTFPNYGYTF	TGTGCCAGCTCAGGGGGGACCTTCCCTAACTATGGCTACACCTTC
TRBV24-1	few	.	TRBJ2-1	CATSDFSRGGGEQFF	TGTGCCACCAGTGATTTTAGCCGGGGAGGCGGTGAGCAGTTCTTC
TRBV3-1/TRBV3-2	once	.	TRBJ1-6	CASRQEAQSSPLHF	TGTGCCAGCAGGCAAGAGGCGCAGAGTTCACCCCTCCACTTT
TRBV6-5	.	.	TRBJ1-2	CASSYSRSARGYTF	TGTGCCAGCAGTTACTCGAGGTCTGCCCGTGGCTACACCTTC
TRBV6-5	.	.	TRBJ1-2	CASSQGGGPYGYTF	TGTGCCAGCAGTCAGGGTGGGGGGCCCTATGGCTACACCTTC
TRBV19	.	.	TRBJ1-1	CASSIAGFTTEAFF	TGTGCCAGTAGTATAGCCGGGTTTACCACTGAAGCTTTCTTT
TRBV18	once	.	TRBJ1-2	CASSGDSTNYGYTF	TGTGCCAGTTCAGGGGACTCAACTAACTATGGCTACACCTTC
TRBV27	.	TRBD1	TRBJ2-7	CASSSLTGSRQYF	TGTGCCAGCAGCTCCTTGACAGGGAGTAGGCAGTACTTC
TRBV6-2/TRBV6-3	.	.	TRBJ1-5	CASSPGHIHYSNQPQHF	TGTGCCAGCAGCCCGGGACACATACATTATAGCAATCAGCCCCAGCATTTT
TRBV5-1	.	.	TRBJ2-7	CASNDRGENYEQYF	TGCGCCAGCAATGACCGGGGCGAGAACTACGAGCAGTACTTC
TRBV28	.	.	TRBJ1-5	CASSLGWGKNQPQHF	TGTGCCAGCAGTTTAGGTTGGGGGAAAAATCAGCCCCAGCATTTT
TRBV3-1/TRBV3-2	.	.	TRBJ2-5	CASGASSRGLRETQYF	TGTGCCAGCGGAGCCTCATCCAGGGGTCTTCGGGAGACCCAGTACTTC
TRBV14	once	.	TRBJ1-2	CASSQVAVNYGYTF	TGTGCCAGCAGCCAAGTGGCAGTCAACTATGGCTACACCTTC
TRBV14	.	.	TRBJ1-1	CASSQQGNTEAFF	TGTGCCAGCAGCCAGCAGGGGAACACTGAAGCTTTCTTT
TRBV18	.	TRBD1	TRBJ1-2	CASSLQDRVAMNGYTF	TGTGCCAGCTCACTCCAGGACAGGGTGGCTATGAATGGCTACACCTTC
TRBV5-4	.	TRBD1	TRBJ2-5	CASSPGLGQGIETQYF	TGTGCCAGCAGCCCTGGTTTGGGACAGGGTATAGAGACCCAGTACTTC
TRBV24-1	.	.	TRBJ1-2	CATLDPYGGYTF	TGTGCCACCCTCGACCCTTACGGTGGCTACACCTTC
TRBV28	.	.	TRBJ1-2	CASSLYGEGNYGYTF	TGTGCCAGCAGTTTATACGGGGAGGGGAACTATGGCTACACCTTC
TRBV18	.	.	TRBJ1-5	CASSPGPNQPQHF	TGTGCCAGCTCCCCTGGACCGAATCAGCCCCAGCATTTT
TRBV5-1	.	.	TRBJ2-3	CASRIGQGGADTQYF	TGCGCCAGCAGAATCGGGCAGGGGGGCGCAGATACGCAGTATTTT
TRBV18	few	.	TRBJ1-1	CASSLKRNTEAFF	TGTGCCAGCTCACTCAAAAGGAACACTGAAGCTTTCTTT
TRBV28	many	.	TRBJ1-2	CASRPTGLNPVYGYTF	TGTGCCAGCAGACCGACAGGTTTAAACCCGGTCTATGGCTACACCTTC
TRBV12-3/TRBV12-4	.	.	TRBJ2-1	CASSLGTVNEQFF	TGTGCCAGCAGTTTAGGGACAGTCAATGAGCAGTTCTTC
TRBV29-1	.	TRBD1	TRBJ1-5	CSVQTGGHQPQHF	TGCAGCGTACAGACAGGGGGGCATCAGCCCCAGCATTTT
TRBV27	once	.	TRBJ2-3	CATWDYGTDTQYF	TGTGCCACGTGGGATTACGGCACAGATACGCAGTATTTT
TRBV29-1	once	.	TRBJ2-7	CSTGTAYSYEQYF	TGCAGTACGGGTACAGCGTACTCCTACGAGCAGTACTTC
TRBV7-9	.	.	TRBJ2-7	CASSYRDPSYEQYF	TGTGCCAGCAGCTACCGGGATCCCTCCTACGAGCAGTACTTC
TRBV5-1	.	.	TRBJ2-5	CASSVRRGQIRGETQYF	TGCGCCAGCAGTGTTCGGAGGGGCCAGATCCGAGGAGAGACCCAGTACTTC
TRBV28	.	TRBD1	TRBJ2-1	CASRSRDRVFF	TGTGCCAGCAGGTCCCGGGACAGGGTTTTCTTC
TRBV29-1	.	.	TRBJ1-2	CSAFWGGSGYTF	TGCAGCGCATTCTGGGGGGGGTCTGGCTACACCTTC
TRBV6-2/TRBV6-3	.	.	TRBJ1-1	CASSYPRSGTPEAFF	TGTGCCAGCAGTTACCCGAGGTCAGGGACCCCCGAAGCTTTCTTT
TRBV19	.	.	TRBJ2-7	CASSIERRTPYEQYF	TGTGCCAGTAGTATAGAACGCAGAACCCCCTACGAGCAGTACTTC
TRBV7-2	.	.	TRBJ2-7	CAVGAGEQYF	TGTGCCGTGGGGGCTGGCGAGCAGTACTTC
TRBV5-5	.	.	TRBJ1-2	CASSPAPGLRMSWYTF	TGTGCCAGCAGCCCTGCTCCGGGACTTCGGATGAGTTGGTACACCTTC
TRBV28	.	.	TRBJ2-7	CASSSGQSSYEQYF	TGTGCCAGCAGTTCCGGACAGAGCTCCTACGAGCAGTACTTC
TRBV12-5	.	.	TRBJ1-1	CASGFGSGTEAFF	TGTGCTAGTGGTTTCGGGTCTGGCACTGAAGCTTTCTTT
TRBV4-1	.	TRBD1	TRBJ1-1	CASSQSPGQGMTEAFF	TGCGCCAGCAGCCAATCGCCGGGACAGGGGATGACTGAAGCTTTCTTT
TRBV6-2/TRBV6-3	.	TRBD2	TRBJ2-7	CASSYSTSGTYEQYF	TGTGCCAGCAGTTACTCGACTAGCGGGACCTACGAGCAGTACTTC
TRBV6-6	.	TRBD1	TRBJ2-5	CASSYSDRVLTQYF	TGTGCCAGCAGTTACTCGGACAGGGTTCTGACCCAGTACTTC
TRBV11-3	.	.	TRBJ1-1	CASSLYHQVANTEAFF	TGTGCCAGCAGCTTATACCATCAAGTAGCGAACACTGAAGCTTTCTTT
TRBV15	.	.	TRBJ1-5	CATSNEPTGHARAQHF	TGTGCCACCAGCAACGAACCTACGGGACACGCCAGAGCCCAGCATTTT
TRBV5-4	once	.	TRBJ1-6	CASSLGGQDNSPLHF	TGTGCCAGCAGCTTGGGTGGGCAAGATAATTCACCCCTCCACTTT
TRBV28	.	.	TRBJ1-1	CASYPIGHTNTEAFF	TGTGCCAGCTACCCAATAGGACATACGAACACTGAAGCTTTCTTT
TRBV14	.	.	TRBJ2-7	CASSPRDKYYEQYF	TGTGCCAGCAGCCCCCGGGACAAGTACTACGAGCAGTACTTC
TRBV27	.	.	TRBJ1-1	CASSLSPGYSEAFF	TGTGCCAGCAGTTTGTCCCCAGGGTATAGTGAAGCTTTCTTT
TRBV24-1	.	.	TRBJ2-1	CATGGLDNEQFF	TGTGCCACCGGGGGCCTCGATAATGAGCAGTTCTTC
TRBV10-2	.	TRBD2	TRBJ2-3	CASSGLAGPSTDTQYF	TGCGCCAGCAGTGGGCTAGCGGGACCGAGCACAGATACGCAGTATTTT
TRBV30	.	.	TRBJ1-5	CAWSQDSNQPQHF	TGTGCCTGGAGTCAGGATAGCAATCAGCCCCAGCATTTT